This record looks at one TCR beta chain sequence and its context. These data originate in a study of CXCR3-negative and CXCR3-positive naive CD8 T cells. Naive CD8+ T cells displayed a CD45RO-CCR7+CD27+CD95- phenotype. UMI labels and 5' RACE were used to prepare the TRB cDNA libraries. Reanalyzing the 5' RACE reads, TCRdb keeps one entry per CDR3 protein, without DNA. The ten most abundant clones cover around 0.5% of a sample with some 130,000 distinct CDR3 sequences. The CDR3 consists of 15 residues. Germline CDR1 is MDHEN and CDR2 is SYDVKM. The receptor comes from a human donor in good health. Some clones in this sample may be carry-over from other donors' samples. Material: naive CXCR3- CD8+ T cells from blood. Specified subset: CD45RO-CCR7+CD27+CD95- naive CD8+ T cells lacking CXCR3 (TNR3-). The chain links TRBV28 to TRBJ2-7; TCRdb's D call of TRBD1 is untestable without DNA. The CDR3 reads CASSPGQGAGYEQYF.